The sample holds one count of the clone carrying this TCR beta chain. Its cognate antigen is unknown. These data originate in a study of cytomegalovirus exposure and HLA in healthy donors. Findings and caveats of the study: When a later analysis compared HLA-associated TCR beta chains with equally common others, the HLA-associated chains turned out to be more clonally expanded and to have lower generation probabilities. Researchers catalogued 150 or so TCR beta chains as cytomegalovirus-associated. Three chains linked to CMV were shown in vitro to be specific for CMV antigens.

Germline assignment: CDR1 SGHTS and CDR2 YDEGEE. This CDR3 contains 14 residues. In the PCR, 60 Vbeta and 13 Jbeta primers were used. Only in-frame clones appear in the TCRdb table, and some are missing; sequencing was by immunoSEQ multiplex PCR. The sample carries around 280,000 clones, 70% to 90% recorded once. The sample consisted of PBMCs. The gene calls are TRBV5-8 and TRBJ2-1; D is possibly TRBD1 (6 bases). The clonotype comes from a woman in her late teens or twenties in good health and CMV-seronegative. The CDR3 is CAAGARDSYNEQFF. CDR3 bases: TGTGCAGCAGGGGCCCGGGACTCCTACAATGAGCAGTTCTTC.